The 24 T cell receptor beta chains below were found in one sample sequenced in a study of blood T cells in healthy people across ages. Through a sample-barcoded 5' primer and a J-beta primer mix, a second PCR was run for about 6 to 12 cycles. TCRdb re-called the 5' RACE reads through MiXCR, storing one row per CDR3 protein. The sample carries some 780,000 distinct CDR3 sequences, 45% to 70% recorded once. The source material was blood. All receptors derive from a man aged 40-50 years in good health.

This sequence joins TRBV6-5 and TRBJ1-6; D is ambiguous. Germline V gene sequence: CDR1 MNHEY, CDR2 SVGAGI. This CDR3 has 12 amino acids. Trimming took 6 bases from V and 7 from J, leaving 7 bases between them. The CDR3 DNA sequence: TGTGCCAGCAGGGTTCTAAATTCACCCCTCCACTTT. This gives the protein CASRVLNSPLHF.

Ten or more counts support this clonotype. The gene calls are TRBV29-1 and TRBJ2-1; a weak D match, TRBD2 (5 bases). The CDR3 contains 14 residues. Trimming cost V 3 bases and J 0 bases, with 9 bases left between them. Germline CDR1 SQVTM, CDR2 ANQGSEA. CDR3 amino acids: CSVERESSYNEQFF. The CDR3 region has the DNA TGCAGCGTTGAGAGGGAGAGCTCCTACAATGAGCAGTTCTTC.

The rearrangement uses TRBV7-2 and TRBJ1-5; D not resolved. CDR3 size: 14 residues. Trimming cost V 5 bases and J 5 bases, with 13 bases left between them. The V gene's germline CDR1 is SGHTA and CDR2 FQGNSA. The DNA of the CDR3 is TGTGCCAGCAGCCCCTGGATGGGCGATCAGCCCCAGCATTTT. It is translated as CASSPWMGDQPQHF.

This clonotype appeared a few times. The chain is built from TRBV5-1 and TRBJ1-5; D is unresolved. Germline loops: CDR1 SGHRS, CDR2 YFSETQ. V lost 5 bases and J lost 7, with 19 bases in between. The CDR3 runs to 15 residues. The CDR3 region has the DNA TGCGCCAGCAGTGTGGCGGGGAAGTCTGAGCAGCCCCAGCATTTT. This translates into CASSVAGKSEQPQHF.

Turning to this clonotype: A junction end diverges from the germline sequence, so it may reflect a read error. The chain is built from TRBV7-7 and TRBJ2-3; 14 positions match TRBD2. There are 17 residues in the CDR3. The germline V gene has CDR1 SSHAT and CDR2 FNYEAQ (reference sequence). CDR3 region: CASSTRLAGGHSDTQYF. The CDR3 coding sequence is TGTGCTAGCAGCACTCGACTAGCGGGGGGGCATTCAGATACGCAGTATTTT.

This clonotype was picked up a small number of times. The chain carries TRBV27 and TRBJ2-3; 7 bases align to TRBD2. CDR3 length equals 19 residues. From germline, CDR1 is MNHEY and CDR2 SMNVEV (reference sequence). Trimming took 7 bases from V and 3 from J; bases not matched to a gene: 22. CDR3 sequence (DNA): TGTGCCAGCAAAGCGGCGTTAGTTGGGGGGGGGATCGGTACAGATACGCAGTATTTT. Translated, it gives CASKAALVGGGIGTDTQYF.

The sample holds a few counts of this clonotype. This sequence joins TRBV20-1 and TRBJ2-5; no firm D call. Germline V gene sequence: CDR1 DFQATT, CDR2 SNEGSKA (reference sequence). Trimming removed 4 bases from V and 3 bases from J, with 12 bases in between. The CDR3 is 13 residues long. DNA for the CDR3: TGCAGTGCTACCGACCGAGTCAAAGAGACCCAGTACTTC. Its protein product is CSATDRVKETQYF.

On this clonotype itself: Mismatch with germline at one junction end may stem from a read error. J is TRBJ1-6 and V is TRBV10-2, with 9 nucleotides matching TRBD1. The CDR3 is 16 residues long. Germline V gene data show CDR1 as WSHSY and CDR2 as SAAADI. Here the CDR3 reads CAGSSHRGTGSSPLHF. CDR3 nucleotides: TGCGCCGGCAGTTCCCATCGCGGGACAGGGTCATCACCCCTCCACTTT.

In its sample, this clonotype was seen a few times. This chain links TRBV29-1 with TRBJ2-7; D ambiguous. Trimming took 5 bases from V and 3 from J, leaving 8 bases between them. Germline V gene lookup returns CDR1 SQVTM and CDR2 ANQGSEA. The CDR3 is 11 amino acids. In nucleotides, the CDR3 is TGCAGCGTTCCACTTAACTACGAGCAGTACTTC. Residues: CSVPLNYEQYF.

This chain uses TRBV5-1 with TRBJ2-7; TRBD1 aligns across 11 bases. Germline V gene lookup returns CDR1 SGHRS and CDR2 YFSETQ. There are 16 residues in the CDR3. V shed 4 bases and J 1 base; nucleotides not matched to a gene: 7. CDR3 loop: CASSQRTGGLSYEQYF. Here the CDR3 DNA reads TGCGCCAGCAGCCAGAGGACAGGGGGCCTTTCCTACGAGCAGTACTTC.

In this sample, this clonotype turned up once. V is TRBV2 and J is TRBJ1-1; D perhaps matches TRBD1 (6 bases). The V gene's germline CDR1 is SNHLY and CDR2 FYNNEI. V lost 6 bases, J lost 8 bases, and 16 bases lay in between. This CDR3 is 13 amino acids long. CDR3 loop: CASRPRGGYEAFF. CDR3 nucleotides: TGTGCCAGCAGGCCAAGGGGGGGATACGAAGCTTTCTTT. Supplemented by reference TRBV2 and TRBJ1-1, the full variable domain reads EPEVTQTPSHQVTQMGQEVILRCVPISNHLYFYWYRQILGQKVEFLVSFYNNEISEKSEIFDDQFSVERPDGSNFTLKIRSTKLEDSAMYFCASRPRGGYEAFFGQGTRLTVV.

V usage is TRBV3-1 and J usage is TRBJ1-2, with TRBD1 as a possible D gene (5 bases). The germline gives CDR1 LGHDT, CDR2 YNNKEL (reference sequence). The CDR3 totals 14 residues. V lost 0 bases and J lost 6, with 11 bases in between. CDR3 bases: TGTGCCAGCAGCCAAGATAGGGGTCTCCATGGCTACACCTTC. Encoded protein: CASSQDRGLHGYTF.

This rearrangement joins TRBV12-3 or TRBV12-4 to TRBJ2-3; the D gene is possibly TRBD2 (7 bases). CDR3 size: 15 residues. Trimming stripped 7 bases from V and 0 bases from J, with 14 bases between. CDR3 sequence reads: CASIWGGRSTDTQYF. The CDR3 region has the DNA TGTGCCAGCATCTGGGGGGGCAGGAGCACAGATACGCAGTATTTT.

This clonotype was seen only a few times. The CDR3 reads CASSWGLAGAEQFF. CDR3 nucleotides: TGTGCCAGCAGTTGGGGACTAGCGGGAGCTGAGCAGTTCTTC. The genes are TRBV6-5 and TRBJ2-1; TRBD2 matches at 14 bases. In germline, CDR1 is MNHEY, CDR2 SVGAGI. The CDR3 is 14 residues long. V dropped 4 bases and J dropped 9; count of bases not matched to a gene: 2.

V and J are TRBV19 and TRBJ2-7; 11 bases are shared with TRBD2. This CDR3 comprises 15 residues. CDR1 LNHDA and CDR2 SQIVND come from the germline V gene (reference sequence). The J segment lost 7 bases and the V segment lost 7 bases, leaving 12 bases of the junction unmatched. CDR3: CASTRRLAGIHEQYF. As DNA, the CDR3 is TGTGCCAGTACCCGTAGACTAGCGGGGATCCATGAGCAGTACTTC. Based on the CDR3 plus reference TRBV19 and TRBJ2-7, the full variable domain is DGGITQSPKYLFRKEGQNVTLSCEQNLNHDAMYWYRQDPGQGLRLIYYSQIVNDFQKGDIAEGYSVSREKKESFPLTVTSAQKNPTAFYLCASTRRLAGIHEQYFGPGTRLTVT.

In its sample, this clonotype was seen a few times. J is TRBJ2-5 and V is TRBV7-3; 7 bases map to TRBD2. Trimming cost V 3 bases and J 4 bases; bases outside gene matches: 14. CDR1 and CDR2 from the germline V gene are SGHTA and FQGTGA. This CDR3 contains 17 residues. The CDR3: CASSLDNGRVDRETQYF. The CDR3 region has the DNA TGTGCCAGCAGCTTGGATAATGGGAGGGTGGATCGAGAGACCCAGTACTTC.

The rearrangement links TRBV6-2 or TRBV6-3 to TRBJ2-2; D is uncertain. CDR3 length equals 13 residues. V lost 7 bases, J lost 2 bases, and 8 bases lay in between. CDR1 and CDR2 from the germline V gene are MNHEY and SVGEGT. The CDR3 DNA is TGTGCCAGCACTCACGGTAACACCGGGGAGCTGTTTTTT. As protein: CASTHGNTGELFF.

This clonotype was detected a few times. The V and J genes are TRBV7-2 and TRBJ1-2; no clear D. Germline CDR1 is SGHTA and CDR2 is FQGNSA. V was shortened by 0 bases and J by 0 bases, with 8 bases between the two germline ends. This CDR3 comprises 15 residues. The CDR3 nucleotides are TGTGCCAGCAGCTTAGCCCCCGGAGCTAACTATGGCTACACCTTC. Encoded protein: CASSLAPGANYGYTF.

The rearrangement uses TRBV20-1 and TRBJ1-1, with TRBD1 as a possible D gene (5 bases). The germline gives CDR1 DFQATT, CDR2 SNEGSKA (reference sequence). V was cut by 0 bases and J by 1 base, with 12 bases left in between. CDR3 length: 15 amino acids. The CDR3 reads CSARDFRVRNTEAFF. DNA of the CDR3: TGCAGTGCTAGAGATTTCAGGGTTCGGAACACTGAAGCTTTCTTT.

In this sample, this clonotype turned up a few times. The V and J genes are TRBV7-2 and TRBJ2-7; 16 bases line up with TRBD2. The J call may be faulty, since TRBJ2-5 better matches the DNA end. The germline V gene has CDR1 SGHTA and CDR2 FQGNSA. This CDR3 is built from 16 residues. CDR3 sequence: CASSWGTSGGGETQYF. The DNA for the CDR3 is TGTGCCAGCAGTTGGGGGACTAGCGGGGGGGGTGAGACCCAGTACTTC.

This clonotype was seen a handful of times. V usage is TRBV9 and J usage is TRBJ1-4; no reliable D call. The CDR3 spans 15 residues. V was trimmed by 0 bases and J by 4 bases, leaving 10 bases between them. Germline assignment: CDR1 SGDLS and CDR2 YYNGEE. In nucleotides, the CDR3 is TGTGCCAGCAGCGTAGAGGCCGTCCTTAATGAAAAACTGTTTTTT. This encodes CASSVEAVLNEKLFF.

This clonotype was counted a few times. The gene calls are TRBV20-1 and TRBJ2-4; perhaps TRBD2 as D (5 bases). Germline-derived CDR1 and CDR2 are DFQATT and SNEGSKA (reference sequence). CDR3 length equals 15 residues. Trimming pared 6 bases from V and 7 bases from J, leaving 22 bases between. The CDR3 spells CSATLHPGSNNIQYF. CDR3 DNA sequence: TGCAGTGCGACGCTGCACCCGGGAAGCAACAACATTCAGTACTTC.

In this sample, this clonotype turned up once. The rearrangement uses TRBV20-1 and TRBJ2-7; 9 bases line up with TRBD1. This CDR3 contains 17 residues. J gave up 4 bases and V 2 bases, and 15 bases lay outside the gene matches. From germline, CDR1 is DFQATT and CDR2 SNEGSKA (reference sequence). CDR3 coding DNA: TGCAGTGCTAGACTCCCCAGGGAGGGACAGGGCTTGTACGAGCAGTACTTC. It codes for CSARLPREGQGLYEQYF.

This clonotype came up many times. The CDR3 region has the DNA TGTGCCAGCTCAACCCTCAACCAGGGAGCCTACAATGAGCAGTTCTTC. It specifies CASSTLNQGAYNEQFF. J is TRBJ2-1 and V is TRBV18; the D gene could be TRBD1 or TRBD2 (5 bases each). V lost 5 bases, J lost 2 bases, and 16 bases lay in between. The length of the CDR3 is 16 residues. Germline CDR1 reads KGHSH; CDR2 reads LQKENI.